This T cell receptor beta chain was found in a study of vaccination effects on CD4 cells after COVID-19. Study results and caveats: Researchers report that only 1 of 255 vaccine-induced clones in healthy vaccinees cross-reacted with common cold coronaviruses. The study enrolled few convalescent patients and sampled no early post-infection timepoints.

Clones were sequenced by immunoSEQ multiplex PCR, and TCRdb holds only the in-frame ones, with some missing. The repertoire holds 30,000 to 40,000 clones, with approximately 80% as singletons. CD4+ T cells specific for antigen were expanded with viral peptide pools by the ViraFEST assay before sequencing. Isolating CD4+ T cells followed approximately 9 days of culture. Vaccine administered to participants consisted of two doses of either BNT162b2 or mRNA-1273. On both days 3 and 7, half of the culture medium was replaced with IL-2 medium. Germline V lookup: CDR1 MNHEY, CDR2 SVGAGI. The CDR3 is made up of 14 amino acids. V was clipped by 4 bases and J by 11 bases; unmatched bases: 4. Details on this clone: Antigen: not known.

The receptor was derived from a human donor who received a COVID-19 vaccine. Some clones in this sample may be carry-over from other donors' samples. This chain uses TRBV6-5 with TRBJ1-6, with 11 bases matching TRBD1. The material was CD4+ T cells from PBMCs cultured with HCoV-NL63 spike peptides, obtained after COVID-19 vaccination. CDR3 amino acids: CASSSRDRGTPLHF. The CDR3 coding sequence is TGTGCCAGCAGTTCCCGGGACAGGGGGACACCCCTCCACTTT.